This is a list of T cell receptor beta chains from one sample in a study of T-cell reconstitution after alpha-beta-depleted transplantation in children. Using its own MiXCR run on the PCR reads, TCRdb lists one record per CDR3 protein. This sample has about 600,000 distinct CDR3 sequences, with 10% to 15% found just once. The starting material was PBMCs, mostly from graft donor cells, obtained 360 days after TCRalphabeta/CD19-depleted stem cell transplant. These receptors were collected from a male patient between 5 and 17 years old who had a stem cell transplant for acute myeloid leukemia, so the T cells may come from the graft donor. Each CDR3 is given with its conserved first and last residue. D genes are given only for firm matches. Only part of the rows carry a size: once, few, many, or a class if the clone is expanded.

TRBD2	few	16	TRBV10-3	TRBJ2-1	CAISPGLAGGDNEQFF	TGTGCCATCAGCCCCGGACTAGCGGGAGGGGACAATGAGCAGTTCTTC
NA	few	15	TRBV12-3/TRBV12-4	TRBJ2-4	CASSLKSLLANIQYF	TGTGCCAGCAGTTTAAAGTCCCTACTGGCTAACATTCAGTACTTC
TRBD2	NA	16	TRBV24-1	TRBJ2-1	CATSDLGSGRYYEQFF	TGTGCCACCAGTGATTTGGGCAGCGGGAGGTACTATGAGCAGTTCTTC
NA	NA	18	TRBV7-3	TRBJ2-6	CASSPHRESISGANVLTF	TGTGCCAGCAGCCCACACAGGGAGTCCATCTCTGGGGCCAACGTCCTGACTTTC
NA	few	18	TRBV4-2	TRBJ1-1	CASSQDPLLGLLNTEAFF	TGTGCCAGCAGCCAAGATCCGTTACTTGGGTTGTTGAACACTGAAGCTTTCTTT
NA	many	12	TRBV5-1	TRBJ1-2	CASSKQGDGYTF	TGCGCCAGCAGCAAACAGGGTGATGGCTACACCTTC
NA	few	10	TRBV20-1	TRBJ2-5	CSPVGETQYF	TGCAGTCCCGTGGGGGAGACCCAGTACTTC
NA	few	15	TRBV4-3	TRBJ2-4	CASSQDYPGEEIQYF	TGCGCCAGCAGCCAAGATTACCCTGGGGAAGAGATTCAGTACTTC
TRBD1	NA	16	TRBV7-2	TRBJ2-1	CASSFDGQGGNNEQFF	TGTGCCAGCAGCTTTGACGGACAGGGAGGAAACAATGAGCAGTTCTTC
NA	NA	12	TRBV7-2	TRBJ2-7	CASSPRSHEQYF	TGTGCCAGCAGCCCCCGGTCCCACGAGCAGTACTTC
NA	NA	14	TRBV9	TRBJ2-2	CASQIGTGTGELFF	TGTGCCAGTCAAATCGGGACGGGCACCGGGGAGCTGTTTTTT
NA	many	14	TRBV7-8	TRBJ1-1	CASSLADSGAGAFF	TGTGCCAGCAGCTTGGCGGACTCTGGGGCGGGAGCTTTCTTT
NA	few	14	TRBV9	TRBJ2-3	CASSATSRTDTQYF	TGTGCCAGCAGCGCGACCTCACGCACAGATACGCAGTATTTT
NA	many	11	TRBV18	TRBJ2-3	CASSQGDTQYF	TGTGCCAGCAGCCAGGGGGATACGCAGTATTTT
TRBD2	NA	16	TRBV20-1	TRBJ2-1	CSAREASGRIYNEQFF	TGCAGTGCTAGAGAGGCTAGCGGGAGAATCTACAATGAGCAGTTCTTC
NA	NA	12	TRBV30	TRBJ2-5	CAWSVTGETQYF	TGTGCCTGGAGTGTAACAGGAGAGACCCAGTACTTC
NA	NA	18	TRBV4-2	TRBJ2-7	CASSPGRRPMRVTYEQYF	TGTGCCAGCAGCCCTGGCCGCAGGCCGATGAGGGTTACCTACGAGCAGTACTTC
TRBD2	many	14	TRBV28	TRBJ2-7	CASSLAGAGYEQYF	TGTGCCAGCAGTCTAGCGGGAGCTGGGTACGAGCAGTACTTC
TRBD2	many	14	TRBV27	TRBJ2-5	CASSLKRGGETQYF	TGTGCCAGCAGTTTGAAGCGGGGAGGGGAGACCCAGTACTTC
NA	many	14	TRBV7-9	TRBJ2-4	CASSSRVGPHIQYF	TGTGCCAGCAGCTCTAGGGTCGGACCGCATATTCAGTACTTC
TRBD1	few	18	TRBV9	TRBJ2-2	CASSVRKQGARSTGELFF	TGTGCCAGCAGCGTTCGAAAACAGGGGGCGCGAAGCACCGGGGAGCTGTTTTTT
NA	many	8	TRBV29-1	TRBJ1-2	CSVGGYTF	TGCAGCGTTGGTGGCTACACCTTC
TRBD2	NA	13	TRBV7-2	TRBJ2-2	CASSLRGGGELFF	TGTGCCAGCAGCTTACGGGGGGGCGGGGAGCTGTTTTTT
TRBD2	many	15	TRBV12-3/TRBV12-4	TRBJ2-7	CASSPGLAGPYEQYF	TGTGCCAGCAGCCCGGGACTAGCGGGTCCCTACGAGCAGTACTTC
TRBD2	few	16	TRBV7-2	TRBJ2-7	CASSSHLAGRYYEQYF	TGTGCCAGCAGCTCACACTTAGCGGGAAGGTACTACGAGCAGTACTTC
TRBD2	many	13	TRBV29-1	TRBJ2-7	CSAASGRAGEQYF	TGCAGCGCGGCCAGCGGGAGGGCCGGAGAGCAGTACTTC
TRBD2	NA	19	TRBV18	TRBJ2-5	CASSPPMVREVHLQETQYF	TGTGCCAGCTCACCTCCTATGGTGCGGGAGGTCCACCTGCAAGAGACCCAGTACTTC
NA	many	14	TRBV18	TRBJ2-7	CASSLERPLSEQYF	TGTGCCAGCTCACTGGAACGCCCTCTATCCGAGCAGTACTTC
TRBD2	NA	15	TRBV19	TRBJ2-7	CASSLGVAGVYEQYF	TGTGCCAGTAGCCTTGGGGTAGCGGGAGTGTACGAGCAGTACTTC
NA	NA	14	TRBV29-1	TRBJ1-2	CSAGPQEKSYGYTF	TGCAGCGCCGGACCTCAGGAGAAGAGCTATGGCTACACCTTC